The clone carrying this T cell receptor (beta chain) was counted many times. Its matching antigen is unknown. This sample was taken from a study of T cells in Graves' hyperthyroidism and ophthalmopathy. The CDR3 totals 12 residues. The germline gives CDR1 GTSNPN, CDR2 SVGIG (reference sequence). Trimming stripped 5 bases from V and 4 bases from J, with 11 bases between. Whole-study results and caveats: Blood held most thyroid clonotypes expanded above 0.001 frequency.

From RNA transcripts, TCR beta CDR3 regions were amplified. First-round RT-PCR with HTBI primers amplified the TCR CDR3 region. TCRdb fed the multiplex PCR reads into MiXCR, producing one record per CDR3 protein. The repertoire holds about 640,000 distinct CDR3 sequences, with less than 25% as singletons. The sequence derives from a man aged 25-45 years with Graves' ophthalmopathy. Sequencing used blood. The J gene is TRBJ1-2, the V gene TRBV30, with a possible D match to TRBD1 (5 bases). CDR3 coding DNA: TGTGCCTGGGACAGCCTAATCTATGGCTACACCTTC. This gives the protein CAWDSLIYGYTF.